This TCR beta chain emerged from a study of blood T cells in healthy people across ages. Whole-study findings and limits: Long-lived and aged donors differed, with more naive CD4+ cells and higher diversity in the long-lived. Changes seen in expanded clonotypes were possibly confounded by donor CMV status left unknown. Across samples, TCR beta diversity tracked strongly with naive T cell percentage.

This CDR3 is 15 amino acids long. The germline V and J ends were trimmed by 2 bases and 4 bases, with 14 bases remaining between them. Germline CDR1 reads MDHEN; CDR2 reads SYDVKM. Remarks on this clonotype: Its antigen is as yet unknown.

It was with a sample-barcoded 5' primer and a J-beta primer mix that a second PCR of roughly 6 to 11 cycles was run. Any given sample supplied a minimum of 3 million CDR3-containing paired-end reads. TCRdb itself ran the 5' RACE reads through MiXCR, one entry per CDR3 protein. The sample contains about 1.5 million distinct CDR3 sequences, around 42% of which appear only once. Sequenced input: blood. The chain couples TRBV28 to TRBJ1-2; D is unclear. The sequence was collected from a woman aged 18-30 years in good health. CDR3 amino acids: CASSLVFQALYGYTF. The CDR3 bases are TGTGCCAGCAGTTTAGTTTTCCAGGCCCTCTATGGCTACACCTTC.